This TCR beta chain was observed in a study of cytomegalovirus exposure and HLA in healthy donors. Germline-derived CDR1 and CDR2 are ENHRY and SYGVKD. The CDR3 runs to 16 residues. Trimming left V 10 bases short and J 4 bases short, with 22 bases between. It was with 60 Vbeta and 13 Jbeta primers that the PCR ran. Repertoires were generated with immunoSEQ multiplex PCR, while TCRdb's copy carries only in-frame clones and drops some. The data show about 130,000 clones, with over 70% seen just once and roughly 2.3% held by the top ten. About this clone itself: Its matching antigen is unknown.

Study-level results: Reportedly, TCR beta sequences accurately predicted HLA-A and HLA-B alleles in most subjects. When analyzed later, the rates of TCR association showed variation by HLA locus, with DRB1 the most and HLA-C the fewest. Fewer N-insertions (relative to the roughly 720-donor mean) were reportedly seen in an Asian-associated ancestry cluster in a later analysis.

The TCR sequence derives from a man between 25 and 39 years old in good health and CMV-seronegative. Material: PBMCs. The rearrangement uses TRBV10-3 and TRBJ2-2; possible D gene TRBD2, 7 bases. Written as DNA, the CDR3 is TGTGCCACAGGCCTGGGGGAGGGGGTGCGCACCGGGGAGCTGTTTTTT. Its protein product is CATGLGEGVRTGELFF.